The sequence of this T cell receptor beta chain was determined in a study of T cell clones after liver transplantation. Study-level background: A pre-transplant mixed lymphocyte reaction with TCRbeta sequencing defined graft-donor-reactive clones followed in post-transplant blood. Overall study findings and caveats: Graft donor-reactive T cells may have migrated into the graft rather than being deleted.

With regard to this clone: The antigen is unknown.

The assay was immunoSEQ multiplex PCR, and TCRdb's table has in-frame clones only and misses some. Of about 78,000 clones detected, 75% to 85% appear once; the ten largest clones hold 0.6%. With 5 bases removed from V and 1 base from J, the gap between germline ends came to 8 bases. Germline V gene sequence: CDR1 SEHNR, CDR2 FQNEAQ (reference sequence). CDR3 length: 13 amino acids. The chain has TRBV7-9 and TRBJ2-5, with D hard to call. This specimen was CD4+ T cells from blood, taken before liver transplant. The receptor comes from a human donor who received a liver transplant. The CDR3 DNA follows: TGTGCCAGCAGCCCAAAAAGCCAAGAGACCCAGTACTTC. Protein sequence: CASSPKSQETQYF.